This T cell receptor (beta chain) appears in the sequencing data of a study of cytomegalovirus exposure and HLA in healthy donors. Overall study findings and caveats: Cytomegalovirus-associated TCR beta chains were listed, numbering around 150. CMV serostatus was the only immune exposure information that was available. Accurate prediction of most subjects' HLA-A and HLA-B alleles from TCR beta sequences was reported. V- and J-gene trimming of TCR beta was linked (in a later analysis) to a missense DCLRE1C variant.

To note about this clone: Its target is not known. The junction departs from the called germline gene at one end, perhaps through a read error.

The CDR3 is 15 amino acids. From germline, CDR1 is SEHNR and CDR2 FQNEAQ (reference sequence). PCR employed 60 Vbeta and 13 Jbeta primers. Sequencing used immunoSEQ multiplex PCR; TCRdb keeps in-frame clones, though not all of them. The sample has some 150,000 clones, 87% seen once; the top ten hold under 6.5%. V and J are TRBV7-9 and TRBJ1-2; 7 bases agree with TRBD1. Material: PBMCs. This clonotype was sampled from a woman in her 30s in good health and CMV-seronegative. CDR3 sequence: CSSSSSGQGDYGYTF. The CDR3 DNA reads TGTTCCAGCAGCTCCTCGGGCCAGGGGGACTATGGCTACACCTTC.